The present entry profiles one TCR beta chain with its context. Authors' processing steps: Reference gene primer amplification in the assay estimated nucleated cell counts. Repertoires were generated with immunoSEQ multiplex PCR, while TCRdb's copy carries only in-frame clones and drops some. V, J and clone size are those of that table, while D and trimming were read from the DNA. The table includes 250,000 or so clones, about 80% detected once. The sample comes from a study of blood T cell repertoires in COVID-19. The CDR3 is 15 amino acids. Germline CDR1 reads LGHNA; CDR2 reads YSLEER. With 0 bases removed from V and 6 bases from J, the gap between germline ends came to 9 bases. In assigning cohorts, the study relied on participant-reported clinical history.

The receptor's source is a man between 60 and 70 years old who had recovered from COVID-19. The chain recombines TRBV4-3 with TRBJ1-6; tentative D call: TRBD1 (6 bases). Sequencing was carried out using PBMCs or T cells enriched from blood (not recorded which). CDR3 sequence: CASSQEDSRNSPLHF. The CDR3 DNA reads as TGCGCCAGCAGCCAAGAGGACAGCCGTAATTCACCCCTCCACTTT.